A selection of T cell receptor beta chains follows, all from one sample in a study of cytomegalovirus exposure and HLA in healthy donors. This table comes from immunoSEQ multiplex PCR, and its TCRdb copy is limited to in-frame clones, with some not included. The table has roughly 100,000 clones, more than 60% seen once. Input material: PBMCs. The receptors were sampled from a woman aged 40-49 years in good health and CMV-seropositive. Each CDR3 is given with its conserved first and last residue. Fields, in order: CDR3 protein, CDR3 DNA, D gene, clone size, V gene, J gene. A D gene is named only where the DNA matches it firmly. Clone size is given for some rows only: seen once, a few or many times, or a class if the clone is expanded.

CDR3: CASRLAWTNEQFF; DNA: TGTGCCAGTAGGCTAGCCTGGACCAATGAGCAGTTCTTC; D: .; size: .; V: TRBV19; J: TRBJ2-1
CDR3: CSSNPGQGNNEKLFF; DNA: TGTTCCAGCAACCCGGGACAGGGTAACAATGAAAAACTGTTTTTT; D: TRBD1; size: .; V: TRBV7-9; J: TRBJ1-4
CDR3: CASSSTYKDQTARRNTIYF; DNA: TGTGCCAGCAGTTCAACTTACAAAGATCAGACAGCAAGGAGAAACACCATATATTTT; D: .; size: .; V: TRBV28; J: TRBJ1-3
CDR3: CSSKYTDTQYF; DNA: TGCAGCTCTAAATACACAGATACGCAGTATTTT; D: .; size: few; V: TRBV29-1; J: TRBJ2-3
CDR3: CASSDGRGGQKTFF; DNA: TGTGCCAGCAGTGATGGCCGGGGAGGGCAAAAAACTTTCTTT; D: .; size: few; V: TRBV6-1; J: TRBJ1-1
CDR3: CASNVRDTNQPQHF; DNA: TGTGCCAGTAACGTCCGGGACACCAATCAGCCCCAGCATTTT; D: .; size: .; V: TRBV19; J: TRBJ1-5
CDR3: CASSPEGFYGYTF; DNA: TGTGCCAGCAGCCCAGAGGGATTCTATGGCTACACCTTC; D: .; size: .; V: TRBV7-9; J: TRBJ1-2
CDR3: CASSPGQGRVVFF; DNA: TGTGCCAGCAGCCCAGGACAGGGGAGGGTGGTGTTTTTT; D: TRBD1; size: .; V: TRBV7-2; J: TRBJ1-4
CDR3: CASSSPGKNTEAFF; DNA: TGTGCCAGCAGCTCTCCGGGAAAGAACACTGAAGCTTTCTTT; D: .; size: .; V: TRBV28; J: TRBJ1-1
CDR3: CASSLYGTRNNEQFF; DNA: TGCGCCAGCAGCTTGTACGGGACTAGAAACAATGAGCAGTTCTTC; D: TRBD2; size: .; V: TRBV5-1; J: TRBJ2-1
CDR3: CASSRWGGFSNEKLFF; DNA: TGCGCCAGCAGCCGGTGGGGGGGTTTCTCTAATGAAAAACTGTTTTTT; D: .; size: .; V: TRBV4-1; J: TRBJ1-4
CDR3: CASSLSGGAGTGELFF; DNA: TGTGCCAGCAGCTTATCAGGGGGCGCGGGCACCGGGGAGCTGTTTTTT; D: TRBD1; size: .; V: TRBV7-2; J: TRBJ2-2
CDR3: CASSLAGGHNEQFF; DNA: TGTGCCAGCAGTTTAGCGGGGGGCCACAATGAGCAGTTCTTC; D: TRBD2; size: .; V: TRBV28; J: TRBJ2-1
CDR3: CASSAPGQKEYGYTF; DNA: TGCGCCAGCAGCGCCCCGGGACAGAAAGAATATGGCTACACCTTC; D: TRBD1; size: .; V: TRBV4-1; J: TRBJ1-2
CDR3: CASSFVGGRSDTQYF; DNA: TGTGCCAGCAGTTTTGTAGGGGGCCGGTCAGATACGCAGTATTTT; D: TRBD1; size: .; V: TRBV27; J: TRBJ2-3
CDR3: CASSYQPSQGNTIYF; DNA: TGTGCCAGCAGTTACCAACCGTCTCAGGGAAACACCATATATTTT; D: .; size: few; V: TRBV6-5; J: TRBJ1-3
CDR3: CASTQELSYNEQFF; DNA: TGCGCCAGCACCCAGGAACTCTCCTACAATGAGCAGTTCTTC; D: .; size: once; V: TRBV5-1; J: TRBJ2-1
CDR3: CASSQGQGRGTEAFF; DNA: TGCGCCAGCAGTCAAGGACAGGGTAGGGGGACTGAAGCTTTCTTT; D: TRBD1; size: .; V: TRBV4-3; J: TRBJ1-1
CDR3: CASSPAIERDYGYTF; DNA: TGTGCCAGCTCACCCGCAATAGAGAGGGACTATGGCTACACCTTC; D: .; size: .; V: TRBV18; J: TRBJ1-2
CDR3: CASSLGRGGWDEQFF; DNA: TGTGCCAGCAGCTTGGGTCGGGGGGGCTGGGATGAGCAGTTCTTC; D: TRBD2; size: .; V: TRBV5-4; J: TRBJ2-1
CDR3: CASTISGASTDTQYF; DNA: TGTGCCAGCACCATTAGCGGAGCTAGCACAGATACGCAGTATTTT; D: .; size: .; V: TRBV2; J: TRBJ2-3
CDR3: CSSSRRLAGAWNTQYF; DNA: TGTTCCAGCAGCCGACGACTAGCGGGAGCTTGGAATACGCAGTATTTT; D: TRBD2; size: .; V: TRBV7-9; J: TRBJ2-3
CDR3: CASSHTGVVNTGELFF; DNA: TGTGCCAGCAGCCACACGGGGGTGGTGAACACCGGGGAGCTGTTTTTT; D: .; size: few; V: TRBV4-2; J: TRBJ2-2
CDR3: CASSPPGQGGQPQHF; DNA: TGTGCCAGCTCACCCCCGGGACAGGGCGGTCAGCCCCAGCATTTT; D: TRBD1; size: .; V: TRBV18; J: TRBJ1-5
CDR3: CAISWTGVYEQYF; DNA: TGTGCCATCAGCTGGACAGGGGTCTACGAGCAGTACTTC; D: TRBD1; size: .; V: TRBV10-3; J: TRBJ2-7
CDR3: CAPKSNTGELFF; DNA: TGTGCCCCCAAATCGAACACCGGGGAGCTGTTTTTT; D: .; size: .; V: TRBV6-1; J: TRBJ2-2
CDR3: CASSQPGQGYEQYF; DNA: TGCGCCAGCAGCCAACCGGGACAGGGGTACGAGCAGTACTTC; D: TRBD1; size: .; V: TRBV4-1; J: TRBJ2-7
CDR3: CASSLVQGALFNEKLFF; DNA: TGTGCCAGCAGCTTAGTCCAGGGGGCCCTCTTCAATGAAAAACTGTTTTTT; D: TRBD1; size: .; V: TRBV7-9; J: TRBJ1-4
CDR3: CASSFGGEETQYF; DNA: TGTGCCAGCAGCTTTGGGGGGGAAGAGACCCAGTACTTC; D: TRBD2; size: .; V: TRBV7-9; J: TRBJ2-5
CDR3: CACGGQGSSPLHF; DNA: TGTGCTTGCGGGGGGCAGGGAAGTTCACCCCTCCACTTT; D: .; size: .; V: TRBV7-8; J: TRBJ1-6
CDR3: CASSPRTGTSGYTF; DNA: TGTGCCAGCAGCCCCCGGACAGGAACCTCGGGCTACACCTTC; D: TRBD1; size: few; V: TRBV9; J: TRBJ1-2
CDR3: CASSFTGGSYEQYF; DNA: TGTGCCAGCAGCTTTACGGGGGGCTCCTACGAGCAGTACTTC; D: TRBD2; size: .; V: TRBV13; J: TRBJ2-7
CDR3: CASSRGLATVQETQYF; DNA: TGTGCCAGCAGTCGGGGACTAGCGACAGTACAAGAGACCCAGTACTTC; D: TRBD2; size: .; V: TRBV7-9; J: TRBJ2-5
CDR3: CASSPPGGGRQPQHF; DNA: TGTGCCAGCTCACCACCGGGAGGGGGGCGTCAGCCCCAGCATTTT; D: .; size: .; V: TRBV18; J: TRBJ1-5
CDR3: CASSSGGITEAFF; DNA: TGTGCCAGCAGCTCGGGGGGGATCACTGAAGCTTTCTTT; D: .; size: .; V: TRBV5-8; J: TRBJ1-1
CDR3: CSVRVRGEDSPLHF; DNA: TGCAGCGTTCGAGTCAGGGGAGAGGATTCACCCCTCCACTTT; D: .; size: .; V: TRBV29-1; J: TRBJ1-6
CDR3: CASSLWTGGGEKLFF; DNA: TGTGCCAGCAGCTTATGGACAGGGGGGGGTGAAAAACTGTTTTTT; D: TRBD1; size: .; V: TRBV7-2; J: TRBJ1-4
CDR3: CASSVQGGLETQYF; DNA: TGTGCCAGCAGCGTGCAGGGTGGTCTGGAGACCCAGTACTTC; D: .; size: few; V: TRBV9; J: TRBJ2-5
CDR3: CSVEGQTGGYTF; DNA: TGCAGCGTTGAAGGGCAGACTGGAGGCTACACCTTC; D: .; size: .; V: TRBV29-1; J: TRBJ1-2
CDR3: CASSIGPGKAYYGYTF; DNA: TGTGCCAGTAGTATAGGGCCAGGGAAGGCATACTATGGCTACACCTTC; D: .; size: .; V: TRBV19; J: TRBJ1-2
CDR3: CASSFGRDFNTEAFF; DNA: TGTGCCAGCAGCTTCGGACGGGACTTCAACACTGAAGCTTTCTTT; D: .; size: .; V: TRBV7-9; J: TRBJ1-1